The TCR beta chain under discussion was sequenced for a study of PD-1 blockade in mismatch repair-deficient tumors. Study-level information: Enrolled about 2012-2016, patients had progressing, pretreated mismatch repair-deficient cancers of around twelve types.

Study-level results: Tumor-resident clones, often undetectable pretreatment in blood, expanded then contracted after pembrolizumab.

Produced via immunoSEQ multiplex PCR; TCRdb's table is partial and in-frame only. This table has tens of thousands of clones, 70% to 80% appearing once. Every patient had mismatch repair deficiency by PCR or immunohistochemistry. In the case of this clone: Its antigen is unknown.

CDR3 length: 16 residues. With V trimmed by 1 base and J by 0 bases, 1 base remained unmatched. Germline-derived CDR1 and CDR2 are PRHDT and FYEKMQ (reference sequence). The TCR was taken from an adult with mismatch repair-deficient cancer. J is TRBJ2-2 and V is TRBV13; TRBD1 aligns across 8 bases. This material consisted of peripheral blood, taken 2 weeks after starting pembrolizumab. CDR3 in DNA: TGTGCCAGCAGCTTAGACAGGGGGGCGAACACCGGGGAGCTGTTTTTT. Translating it yields CASSLDRGANTGELFF.